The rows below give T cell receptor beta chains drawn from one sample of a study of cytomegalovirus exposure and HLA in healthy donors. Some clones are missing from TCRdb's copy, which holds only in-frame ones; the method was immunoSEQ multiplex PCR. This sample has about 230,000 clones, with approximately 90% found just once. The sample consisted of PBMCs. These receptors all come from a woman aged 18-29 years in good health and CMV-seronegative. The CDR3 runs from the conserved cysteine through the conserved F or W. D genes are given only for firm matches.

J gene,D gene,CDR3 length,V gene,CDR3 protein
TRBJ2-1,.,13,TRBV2,CASSIRGYNEQFF
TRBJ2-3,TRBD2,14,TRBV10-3,CAIRGTSDTDTQYF
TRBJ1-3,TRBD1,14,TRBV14,CASSDDRVGNTIYF
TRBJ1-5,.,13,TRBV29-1,CSVARAADQPQHF
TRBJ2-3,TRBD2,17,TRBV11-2,CASSHPWRGGTTDTQYF
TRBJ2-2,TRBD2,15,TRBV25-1,CASSAGGGDTGELFF
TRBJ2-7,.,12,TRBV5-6,CASSSAGIEQYF
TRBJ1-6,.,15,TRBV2,CASSETTGANSPLHF
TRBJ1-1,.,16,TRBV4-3,CASSQDGPSGFTEAFF
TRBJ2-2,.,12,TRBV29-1,CSVWPRGGELFF
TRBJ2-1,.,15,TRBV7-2,CASSYRSRAEHEQFF
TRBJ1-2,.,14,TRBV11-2,CASRNQQGKAIRTF
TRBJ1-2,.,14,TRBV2,CASSGRGGNYGYTF
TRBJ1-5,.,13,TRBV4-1,CASSVGGNQPQHF
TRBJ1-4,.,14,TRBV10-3,CATRHSATNEKLFF
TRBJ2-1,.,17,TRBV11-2,CASSRPTGLSRVWEQFF
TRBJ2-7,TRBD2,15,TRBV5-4,CASSPPSGRRYEQYF
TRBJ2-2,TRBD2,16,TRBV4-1,CASSQELAGGSGELFF
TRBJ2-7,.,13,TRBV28,CATCAGGTYEQYF
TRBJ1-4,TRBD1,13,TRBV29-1,CSVSGQGGEKLFF
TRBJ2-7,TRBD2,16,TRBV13,CASSRGLAGGWYEQYF
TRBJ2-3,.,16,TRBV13,CASSPTMWEESDTQYF
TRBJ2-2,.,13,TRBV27,CASSLHGTGELFF
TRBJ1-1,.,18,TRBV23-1,CASSQAGPGYYPNTEAFF
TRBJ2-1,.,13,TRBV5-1,CASSLAGIREQFF
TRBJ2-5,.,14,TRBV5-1,CASSLDEGRETQYF
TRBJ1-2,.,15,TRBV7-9,CAIPQREGRAYGYTF
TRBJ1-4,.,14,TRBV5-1,CASSAEATNEKLFF
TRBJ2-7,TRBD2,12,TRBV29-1,CSVALTSDEQYF
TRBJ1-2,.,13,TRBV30,CAWSVRGDGGYTF
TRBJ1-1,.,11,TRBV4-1,CAAESNTEAFF
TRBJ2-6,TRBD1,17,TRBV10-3,CAISPTGPSSGANVLTF
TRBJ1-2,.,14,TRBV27,CASSFNRRYYGYTF